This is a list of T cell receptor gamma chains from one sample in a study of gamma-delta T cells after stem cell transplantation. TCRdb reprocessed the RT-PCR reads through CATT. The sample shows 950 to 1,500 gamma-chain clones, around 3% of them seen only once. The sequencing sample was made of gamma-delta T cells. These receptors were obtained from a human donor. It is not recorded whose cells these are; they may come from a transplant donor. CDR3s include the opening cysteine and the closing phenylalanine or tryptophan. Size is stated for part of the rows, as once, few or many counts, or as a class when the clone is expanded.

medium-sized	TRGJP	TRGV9	TGTGCCTTGTGGGAGGTGATGAGAGAGTTGGGCAAAAAAATCAAGGTATTT	CALWEVMRELGKKIKVF
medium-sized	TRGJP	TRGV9	TGTGCCTTGTGGGAGACGAGGGAAGAGTTGGGCAAAAAAATCAAGGTATTT	CALWETREELGKKIKVF
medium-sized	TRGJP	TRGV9	TGTGCCTTGTGGGAGGAAGCCCAAGAGTTGGGCAAAAAAATCAAGGTATTT	CALWEEAQELGKKIKVF
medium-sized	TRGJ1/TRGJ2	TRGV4	TGTGCCACCTGGATTTATAAGAAACTCTTT	CATWIYKKLF
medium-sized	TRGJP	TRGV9	TGTGCCTTGTGGGAAGTAGAGTTGGGCAAAAAAATCAAGGTATTT	CALWEVELGKKIKVF
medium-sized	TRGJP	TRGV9	TGTGCCTTGTGGGAGGCCCAAGAGTTGGGCAAAAAAATCAAGGTATTT	CALWEAQELGKKIKVF
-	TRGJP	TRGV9	TGTGCCTTGTGGGAGGTGCAAAGGATGGGCAAAAAAATCAAGGTATTT	CALWEVQRMGKKIKVF
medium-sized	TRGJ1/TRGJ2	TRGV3	TGTGCCACCTGGGACAGGCTACCAGTGAATTATTATAAGAAACTCTTT	CATWDRLPVNYYKKLF
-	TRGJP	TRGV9	TGTGCCTTGTGGGAGTTCTCTAGGGAGTTGGGCAAAAAAATCAAGGTATTT	CALWEFSRELGKKIKVF
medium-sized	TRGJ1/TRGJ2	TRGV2	TGTGCCACCTGGGACGACAGAGATTATTATAAGAAACTCTTT	CATWDDRDYYKKLF
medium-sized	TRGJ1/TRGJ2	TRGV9	TGTGCCTTGTGGGAGGTGCAAGGGAAACTCTTT	CALWEVQGKLF
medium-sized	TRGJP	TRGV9	TGTGCCTTGTGGGCTTTAGTTCGTCAAGAGTTGGGCAAAAAAATCAAGGTATTT	CALWALVRQELGKKIKVF
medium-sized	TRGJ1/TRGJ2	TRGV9	TGTGCCTTGTGGGAGGGGGGGGAACGGTATAAGAAACTCTTT	CALWEGGERYKKLF